This TCR beta chain came from a study of shared clonotypes between healthy human individuals. The study separated CD4+ cells into CD45RA+ naive and CD45RA-negative memory subsets. Trimming removed 1 base from V and 0 bases from J, with 7 bases in between. This CDR3 spans 15 amino acids. Germline CDR1 MGHRA, CDR2 YSYEKL. Sequencing was performed with immunoSEQ multiplex PCR; in TCRdb, only in-frame clones are kept and a portion is missing. The sample includes about a million clones, 70% to 85% of them seen just once. Of note for this clone: The target antigen is unknown.

Study outcomes and limitations: Even with large depth, rarefaction showed that sorted-subset sequencing was incomplete. It was only blood that was sampled, and tissue repertoires likely differ.

This TCR came from a man younger than 30 in good health. Some clones in this sample may be carry-over from other donors' samples. Sequencing was carried out using memory CD4+ T cells from PBMCs. Subset defined: CD45RA-negative fraction. The rearrangement uses TRBV4-1 and TRBJ1-5; D not resolved. CDR3 residues: CASSQGGFSNQPQHF. The CDR3 DNA sequence: TGCGCCAGCAGCCAAGGAGGCTTTAGCAATCAGCCCCAGCATTTT.